The 9 T cell receptor beta chains below come from one sample, sequenced in a study of cytomegalovirus exposure and HLA in healthy donors. 13 Jbeta primers and 60 Vbeta primers were used for the PCR. The table came from immunoSEQ multiplex PCR; TCRdb's copy has only in-frame clones and leaves some out. The sample shows 95,000 to 150,000 clones, about 73% of them seen only once. Sequencing was carried out using PBMCs. All receptors derive from a woman in her 40s in good health and CMV-seronegative.

J is TRBJ2-5 and V is TRBV7-2; TRBD1 agrees at 10 bases. Germline V gene data show CDR1 as SGHTA and CDR2 as FQGNSA. This CDR3 has 15 residues. Losses at the gene ends were 3 bases for V and 4 bases for J; bases not matched to a gene: 5. The CDR3 nucleotides are TGTGCCAGCAGCTTCTTAGGACAGGGGGTAGAGACCCAGTACTTC. Protein product: CASSFLGQGVETQYF.

The chain uses TRBV5-1 and TRBJ2-2; D is possibly TRBD2 (6 bases). Germline V gives CDR1 SGHRS, CDR2 YFSETQ. V shed 4 bases and J shed 6 bases, with 16 bases lying between them. The CDR3 loop spans 15 amino acids. CDR3 loop: CASSVGLPSAGELFF. The CDR3 bases are TGCGCCAGCAGCGTCGGACTACCGTCTGCCGGGGAGCTGTTTTTT.

This chain uses TRBV10-3 with TRBJ1-2, with 9 bases matching TRBD1. V dropped 4 bases and J dropped 6; count of bases not matched to a gene: 9. In germline, CDR1 is ENHRY, CDR2 SYGVKD. CDR3 length equals 15 residues. CDR3 nucleotides: TGTGCCATCAGTGCGGGGGGGACAGGGAGGAATGGCTACACCTTC. Protein: CAISAGGTGRNGYTF.

The rearrangement joins TRBV6-5 to TRBJ2-7, with 8 bases lining up with TRBD2. After removal of 2 bases from V and 2 bases from J, the junction contained 8 bases not matched to a gene. The CDR3 spans 16 residues. Germline V gives CDR1 MNHEY, CDR2 SVGAGI. CDR3 sequence reads: CASSYTPSGRPYEQYF. CDR3 nucleotides: TGTGCCAGCAGTTACACCCCTAGCGGGCGTCCCTACGAGCAGTACTTC.

The chain carries TRBV6-6 and TRBJ2-2, with 9 bases identical to TRBD2. The ends lost 2 bases at V and 6 bases at J; junction bases unmatched: 1. Germline V lookup: CDR1 MNHNY, CDR2 SVGAGI (reference sequence). This CDR3 contains 14 residues. The CDR3 is CASSYVAGAGELFF. The CDR3 coding sequence is TGTGCCAGCAGTTACGTAGCGGGAGCCGGGGAGCTGTTTTTT.

The chain combines TRBV5-1 with TRBJ2-1; 9 bases are a match to TRBD2. Trimming at V came to 3 bases and at J to 5 bases, leaving 9 bases not matched to a gene. There are 16 residues in the CDR3. Germline values: CDR1 SGHRS, CDR2 YFSETQ. This CDR3 reads CASSWNPGLANNEQFF. In nucleotides, the CDR3 is TGCGCCAGCAGCTGGAACCCGGGACTAGCTAACAATGAGCAGTTCTTC.

The chain carries TRBV6-1 and TRBJ2-5, with D possibly TRBD1 on 6 matching bases. With the DNA end fitting TRBJ2-7 better, the J assignment may be wrong. The V gene's germline CDR1 is MNHNS and CDR2 SASEGT. This CDR3 has 15 residues. CDR3: CASSEVRDMTYEQYF. In DNA, the CDR3 is TGTGCCAGCAGTGAAGTCCGGGACATGACCTACGAGCAGTACTTC.

This clone was seen a few times. As DNA, the CDR3 is TGTGCCAGCAGCCTACTAGCGGTGGGGGGCCAGTTCTTC. This gives the protein CASSLLAVGGQFF. The gene calls are TRBV2 and TRBJ2-1; 8 bases match TRBD2. The CDR3 length is 13 residues. Trimming removed 6 bases from V and 13 bases from J; junction bases left unmatched: 11. Germline V gene data show CDR1 as SNHLY and CDR2 as FYNNEI.

The chain recombines TRBV7-2 with TRBJ1-3, with D possibly being TRBD1 (5 bases). This CDR3 region has 13 residues. Germline values: CDR1 SGHTA, CDR2 FQGNSA. V lost 2 bases and J lost 4, with 6 bases in between. The CDR3 DNA reads TGTGCCAGCAGCTTAAACAGGGGAAACACCATATATTTT. Translated: CASSLNRGNTIYF. Full variable domain (missing parts from reference TRBV7-2 and TRBJ1-3): GAGVSQSPSNKVTEKGKDVELRCDPISGHTALYWYRQSLGQGLEFLIYFQGNSAPDKSGLPSDRFSAERTGGSVSTLTIQRTQQEDSAVYLCASSLNRGNTIYFGEGSWLTVV.